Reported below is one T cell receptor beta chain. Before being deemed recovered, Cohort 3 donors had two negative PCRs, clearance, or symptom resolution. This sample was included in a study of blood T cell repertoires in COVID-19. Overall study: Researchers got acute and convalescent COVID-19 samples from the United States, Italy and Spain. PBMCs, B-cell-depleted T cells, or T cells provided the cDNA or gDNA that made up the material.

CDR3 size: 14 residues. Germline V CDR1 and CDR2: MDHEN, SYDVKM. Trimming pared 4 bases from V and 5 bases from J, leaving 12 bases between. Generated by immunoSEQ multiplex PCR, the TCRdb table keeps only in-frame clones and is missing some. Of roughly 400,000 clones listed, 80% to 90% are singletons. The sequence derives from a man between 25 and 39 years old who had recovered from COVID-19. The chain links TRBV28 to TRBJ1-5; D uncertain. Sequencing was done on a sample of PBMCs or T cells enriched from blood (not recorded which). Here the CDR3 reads CASSSGFEYQPQHF. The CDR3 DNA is TGTGCCAGCAGTTCGGGGTTTGAATATCAGCCCCAGCATTTT.